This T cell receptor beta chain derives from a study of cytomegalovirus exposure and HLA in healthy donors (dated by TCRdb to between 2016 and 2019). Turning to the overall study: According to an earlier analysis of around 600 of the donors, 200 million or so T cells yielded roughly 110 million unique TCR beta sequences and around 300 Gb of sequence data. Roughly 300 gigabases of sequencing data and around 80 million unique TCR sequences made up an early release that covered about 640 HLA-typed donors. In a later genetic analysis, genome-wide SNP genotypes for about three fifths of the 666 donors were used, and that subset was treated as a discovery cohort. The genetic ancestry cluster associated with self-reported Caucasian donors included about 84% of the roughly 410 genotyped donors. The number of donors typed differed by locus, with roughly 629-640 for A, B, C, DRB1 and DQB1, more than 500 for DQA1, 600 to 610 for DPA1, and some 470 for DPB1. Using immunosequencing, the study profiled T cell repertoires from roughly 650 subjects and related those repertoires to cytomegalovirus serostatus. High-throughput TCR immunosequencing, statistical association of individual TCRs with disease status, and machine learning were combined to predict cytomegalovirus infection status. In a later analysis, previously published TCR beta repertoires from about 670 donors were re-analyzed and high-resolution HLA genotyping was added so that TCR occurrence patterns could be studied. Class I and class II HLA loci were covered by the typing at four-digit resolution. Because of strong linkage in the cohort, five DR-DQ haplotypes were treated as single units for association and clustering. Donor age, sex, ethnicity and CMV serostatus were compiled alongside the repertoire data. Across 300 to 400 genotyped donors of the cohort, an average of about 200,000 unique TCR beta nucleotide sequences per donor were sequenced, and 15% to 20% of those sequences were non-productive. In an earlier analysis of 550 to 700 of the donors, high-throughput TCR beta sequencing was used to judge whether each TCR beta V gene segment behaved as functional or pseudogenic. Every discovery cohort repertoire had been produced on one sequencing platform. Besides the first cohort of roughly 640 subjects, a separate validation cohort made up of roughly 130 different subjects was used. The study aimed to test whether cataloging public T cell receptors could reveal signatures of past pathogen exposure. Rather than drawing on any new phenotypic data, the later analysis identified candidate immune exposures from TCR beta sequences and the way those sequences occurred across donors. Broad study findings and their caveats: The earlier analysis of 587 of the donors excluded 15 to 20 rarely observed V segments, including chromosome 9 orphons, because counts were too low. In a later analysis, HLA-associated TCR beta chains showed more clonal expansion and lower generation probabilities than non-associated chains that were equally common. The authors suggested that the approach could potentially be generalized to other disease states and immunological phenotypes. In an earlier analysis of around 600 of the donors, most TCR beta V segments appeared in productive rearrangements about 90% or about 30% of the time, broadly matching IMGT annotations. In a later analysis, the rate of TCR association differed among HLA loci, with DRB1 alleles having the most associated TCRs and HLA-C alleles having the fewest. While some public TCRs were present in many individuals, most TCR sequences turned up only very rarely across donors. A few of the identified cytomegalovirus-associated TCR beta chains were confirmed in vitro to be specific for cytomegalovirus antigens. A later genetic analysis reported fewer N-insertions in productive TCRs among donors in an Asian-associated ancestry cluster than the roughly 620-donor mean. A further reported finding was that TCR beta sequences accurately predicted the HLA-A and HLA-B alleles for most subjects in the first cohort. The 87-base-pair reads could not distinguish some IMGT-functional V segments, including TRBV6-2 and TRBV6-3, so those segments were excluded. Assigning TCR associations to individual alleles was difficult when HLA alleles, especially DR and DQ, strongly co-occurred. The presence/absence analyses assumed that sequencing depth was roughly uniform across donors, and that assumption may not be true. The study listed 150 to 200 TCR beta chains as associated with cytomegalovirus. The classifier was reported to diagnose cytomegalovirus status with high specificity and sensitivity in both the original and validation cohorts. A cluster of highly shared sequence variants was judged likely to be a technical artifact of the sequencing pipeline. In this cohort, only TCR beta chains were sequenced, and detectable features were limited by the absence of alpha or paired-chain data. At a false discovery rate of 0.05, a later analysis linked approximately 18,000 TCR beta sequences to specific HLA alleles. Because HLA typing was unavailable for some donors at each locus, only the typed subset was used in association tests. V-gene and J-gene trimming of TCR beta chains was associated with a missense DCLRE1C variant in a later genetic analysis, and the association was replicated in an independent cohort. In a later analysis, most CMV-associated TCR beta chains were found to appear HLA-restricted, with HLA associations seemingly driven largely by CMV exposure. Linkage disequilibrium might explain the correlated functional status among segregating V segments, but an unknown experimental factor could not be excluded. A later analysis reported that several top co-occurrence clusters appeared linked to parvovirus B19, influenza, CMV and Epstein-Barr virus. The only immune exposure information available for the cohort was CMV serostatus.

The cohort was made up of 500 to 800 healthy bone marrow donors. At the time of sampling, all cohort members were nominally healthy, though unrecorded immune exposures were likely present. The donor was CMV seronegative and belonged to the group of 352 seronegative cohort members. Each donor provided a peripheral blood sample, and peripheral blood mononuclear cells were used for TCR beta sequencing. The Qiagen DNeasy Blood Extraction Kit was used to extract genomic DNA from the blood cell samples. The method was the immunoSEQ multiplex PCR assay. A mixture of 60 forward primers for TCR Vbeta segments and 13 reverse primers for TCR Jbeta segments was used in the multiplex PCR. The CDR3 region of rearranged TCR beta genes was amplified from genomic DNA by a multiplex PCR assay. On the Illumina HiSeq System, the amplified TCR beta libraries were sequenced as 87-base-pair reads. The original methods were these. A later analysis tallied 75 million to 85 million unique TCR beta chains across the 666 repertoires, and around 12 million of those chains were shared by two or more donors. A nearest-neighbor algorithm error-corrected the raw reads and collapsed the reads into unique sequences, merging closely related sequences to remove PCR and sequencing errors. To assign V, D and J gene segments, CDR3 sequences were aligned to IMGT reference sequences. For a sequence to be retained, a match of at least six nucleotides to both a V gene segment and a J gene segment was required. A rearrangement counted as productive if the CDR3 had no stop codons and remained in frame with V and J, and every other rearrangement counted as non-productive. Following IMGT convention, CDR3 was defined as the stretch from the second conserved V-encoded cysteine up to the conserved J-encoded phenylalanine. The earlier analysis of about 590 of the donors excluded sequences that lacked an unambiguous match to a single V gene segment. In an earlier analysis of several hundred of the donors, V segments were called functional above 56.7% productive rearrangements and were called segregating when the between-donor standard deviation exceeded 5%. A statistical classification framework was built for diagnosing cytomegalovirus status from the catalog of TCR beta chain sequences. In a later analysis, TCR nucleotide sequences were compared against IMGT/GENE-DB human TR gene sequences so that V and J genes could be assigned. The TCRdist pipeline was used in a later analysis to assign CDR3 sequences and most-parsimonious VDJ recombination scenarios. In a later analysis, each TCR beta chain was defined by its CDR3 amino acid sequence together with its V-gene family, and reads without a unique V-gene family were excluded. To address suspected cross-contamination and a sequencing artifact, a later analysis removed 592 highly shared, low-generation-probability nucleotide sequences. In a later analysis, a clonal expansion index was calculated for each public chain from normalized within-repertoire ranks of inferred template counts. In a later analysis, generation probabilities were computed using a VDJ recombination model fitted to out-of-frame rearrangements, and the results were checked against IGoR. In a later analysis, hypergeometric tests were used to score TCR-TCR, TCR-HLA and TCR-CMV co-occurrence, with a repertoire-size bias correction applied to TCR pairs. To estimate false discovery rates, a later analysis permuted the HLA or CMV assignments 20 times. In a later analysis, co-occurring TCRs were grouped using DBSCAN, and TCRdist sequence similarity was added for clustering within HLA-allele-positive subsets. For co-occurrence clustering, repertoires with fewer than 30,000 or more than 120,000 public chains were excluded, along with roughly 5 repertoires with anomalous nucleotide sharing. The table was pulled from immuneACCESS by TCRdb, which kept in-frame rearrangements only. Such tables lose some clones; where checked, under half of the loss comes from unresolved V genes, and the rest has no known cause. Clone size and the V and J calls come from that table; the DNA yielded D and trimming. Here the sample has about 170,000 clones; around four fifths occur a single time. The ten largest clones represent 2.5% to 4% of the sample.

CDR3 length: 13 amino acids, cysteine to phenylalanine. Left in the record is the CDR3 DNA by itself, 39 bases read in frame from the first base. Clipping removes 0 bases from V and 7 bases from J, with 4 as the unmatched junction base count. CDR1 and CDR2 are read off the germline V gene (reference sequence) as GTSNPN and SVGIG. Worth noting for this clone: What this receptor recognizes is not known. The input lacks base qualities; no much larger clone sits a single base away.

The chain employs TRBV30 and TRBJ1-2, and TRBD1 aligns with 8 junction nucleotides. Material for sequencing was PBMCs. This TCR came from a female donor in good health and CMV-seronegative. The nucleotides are TGTGCCTGGAGTGTACAGGGGGAGGGTGGCTACACCTTC. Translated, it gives CAWSVQGEGGYTF.